Given below is one T cell receptor (beta chain) in context. This record belongs to a study of blood T cell repertoires in COVID-19. V lost 2 bases to trimming and J lost 3 bases; unmatched junction nucleotides: 3. CDR1 and CDR2 from the germline V gene are ENHRY and SYGVKD. CDR3 size: 14 residues. Profiling relied on immunoSEQ multiplex PCR, and the TCRdb table lists in-frame clones only, not all of them. The table shows about 150,000 clones, with under 90% occurring only once. Enrollees, about 18 to 89 years old, lived in around 23 US areas. This sequence joins TRBV10-3 and TRBJ2-5, with TRBD2 matching over 7 bases. The clonotype originates from a man aged 45-60 years who had recovered from COVID-19. The sequenced sample consisted of PBMCs or T cells enriched from blood (not recorded which). CDR3 in amino acids: CAISERLAEETQYF. DNA of the CDR3: TGTGCCATCAGTGAGAGACTAGCAGAAGAGACCCAGTACTTC.